This T cell receptor beta chain was identified in a study of T cells in Graves' hyperthyroidism and ophthalmopathy. RNA transcripts yielded amplified TCR beta CDR3 regions. TCR CDR3 underwent first-round RT-PCR with the HTBI primer set. TCRdb used MiXCR to reprocess the multiplex PCR reads, holding one entry per CDR3 protein. The sample includes under 600,000 distinct CDR3 sequences, around 16% of them seen just once. J lost 6 bases, V lost 0 bases, and 6 bases had no gene match. Germline CDR1 reads LGHDT; CDR2 reads YNNKEL (reference sequence). The CDR3 covers 17 residues. The sample consisted of blood. This clonotype was obtained from a woman in her 40s with Graves' ophthalmopathy. This rearrangement joins TRBV3-1 to TRBJ2-1, with 12 bases lining up with TRBD1. DNA of the CDR3: TGTGCCAGCAGCCAAGACTTGGGGACAGGGGGCTTCAATGAGCAGTTCTTC. Its protein is CASSQDLGTGGFNEQFF.